This TCR beta chain was sequenced for a study of T cell responses to AZD1222 COVID-19 vaccine. Study-level findings and limits: Only a handful of AZD1222 recipients, several in all, had baseline seropositivity.

Points on this clone: Its antigen is still unknown.

Clones were sequenced by immunoSEQ multiplex PCR, and TCRdb holds only the in-frame ones, with some missing. This table has about 15,000 clones, about three quarters appearing once. Germline loops: CDR1 MNHEY, CDR2 SMNVEV (reference sequence). The CDR3 runs 15 residues. V was shortened by 6 bases and J by 3 bases, with 18 bases between the two germline ends. The chain carries TRBV27 and TRBJ2-7, with D perhaps being TRBD1 or TRBD2 (5 bases each). This receptor was obtained from an adult who received the AZD1222 COVID-19 vaccine. The sample was peripheral blood, taken 28 days after the second AZD1222 dose. The CDR3 DNA sequence: TGTGCCAGCAGCCCAGTCGGGACCCGGGGCTACGAGCAGTACTTC. It is translated as CASSPVGTRGYEQYF.